This is a list of T cell receptor beta chains from one sample in a study of regulatory T cells in long-lasting Graves disease. In TCRdb, the multiplex PCR reads were re-called with MiXCR into one record per CDR3 protein. The sample carries about half a million distinct CDR3 sequences, approximately 23% recorded once. The input for sequencing was peripheral blood mononuclear cells (PBMCs), taken when the disease was refractory, from a patient treated with antithyroid drugs. These receptors were obtained from a female donor with Graves disease. The CDR3 runs from the conserved cysteine through the conserved F or W. A row's size may be missing; if present it is once, few, many or a size class.

clone size,V gene,CDR3 protein
many,TRBV25-1,CASSEGSRAGANVLTF
NA,TRBV7-9,CASSPPTRADGETQYF
NA,TRBV12-3/TRBV12-4,CASSPQGANTDTQYF
NA,TRBV6-1,CASSQTIGGEQYF
NA,TRBV11-3,CASSLVYGAGTDTQYF
many,TRBV11-1,CASSSGQSYSPLHF
many,TRBV28,CATQGNTEAFF
NA,TRBV30,CAWKAVGTQYF
few,TRBV20-1,CSAKKTANTGELFF
many,TRBV28,CASTSPTGGYTF
many,TRBV6-1,CASSEALSESGYTF
few,TRBV5-1,CASSGPLDTGELFF
few,TRBV5-1,CASSLGGAEYGYTF
many,TRBV11-3,CATQTGYDTEAFF
few,TRBV9,CASSEGSGFLSGNTIYF
NA,TRBV7-2,CASSLLPGTSGGTQETQYF
few,TRBV28,CASSLLGRGVYGYTF
many,TRBV2,CASSDKSWGNGYTF
NA,TRBV11-2,CASSAGLGTEAFF
many,TRBV12-3/TRBV12-4,CASSLLSRGAFF
many,TRBV6-1,CASRAGGIDEQYF
many,TRBV7-2,CASSLATGPNTEAFF
NA,TRBV29-1,CSVSGGRFSSVSSYEQYF
NA,TRBV6-1,CASRAGRTEAFF
few,TRBV20-1,CSAKPGQGIYEQYF
few,TRBV7-9,CASSLAGDGTEAFF
few,TRBV18,CASSPSGGRNEKLFF
NA,TRBV12-3/TRBV12-4,CASSPGSGWEQYF
NA,TRBV29-1,CSLHDRNTGELFF
NA,TRBV7-9,CASSIGWDSPLHF